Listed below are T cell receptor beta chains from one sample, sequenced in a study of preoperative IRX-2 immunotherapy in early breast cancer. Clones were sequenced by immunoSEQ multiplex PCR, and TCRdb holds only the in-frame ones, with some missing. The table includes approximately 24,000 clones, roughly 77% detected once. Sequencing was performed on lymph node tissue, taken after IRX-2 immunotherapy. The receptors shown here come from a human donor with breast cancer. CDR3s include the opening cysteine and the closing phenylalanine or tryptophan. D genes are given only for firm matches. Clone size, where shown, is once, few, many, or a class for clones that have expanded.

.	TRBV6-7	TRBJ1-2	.	CASRPIQLLNYGYTF	TGTGCCAGCAGGCCAATACAGCTTCTCAACTATGGCTACACCTTC
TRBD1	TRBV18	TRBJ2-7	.	CASSPRQGSYEQYF	TGTGCCAGCTCCCCCCGACAGGGAAGCTACGAGCAGTACTTC
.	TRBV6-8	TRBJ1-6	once	CASSAQGISSYNSPLHF	TGTGCCAGCAGTGCCCAGGGGATCAGCTCCTATAATTCACCCCTCCACTTT
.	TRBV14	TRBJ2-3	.	CASSQGLGSRRDF	TGTGCCAGCAGCCAGGGCCTAGGGTCCCGGAGGGATTTT
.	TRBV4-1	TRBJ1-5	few	CTSTQGFSNQPQHF	TGCACCAGCACTCAGGGGTTCAGCAATCAGCCCCAGCATTTT
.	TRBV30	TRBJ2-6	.	CAWSRGAGANVLTF	TGTGCCTGGTCTAGGGGCGCTGGGGCCAACGTCCTGACTTTC
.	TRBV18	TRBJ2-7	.	CASSPSGQYYEQYF	TGTGCCAGCTCACCCTCCGGACAATACTACGAGCAGTACTTC
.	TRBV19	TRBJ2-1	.	CASSIRIGSYNEQFF	TGTGCCAGTAGTATCAGGATAGGGTCCTACAATGAGCAGTTCTTC
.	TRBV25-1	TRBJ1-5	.	CASSESSGTDQPQHF	TGTGCCAGCAGTGAATCTTCGGGGACCGATCAGCCCCAGCATTTT
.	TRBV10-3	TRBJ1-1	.	CAISEAGARTLNTEAFF	TGTGCCATCAGTGAGGCAGGCGCCCGGACTTTGAACACTGAAGCTTTCTTT
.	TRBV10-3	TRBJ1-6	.	CAISAGVGGSPLHF	TGTGCCATCAGTGCGGGCGTGGGTGGCTCACCCCTCCACTTT
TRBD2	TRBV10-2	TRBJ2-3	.	CASSERSGGTDTQYF	TGCGCCAGCAGTGAAAGGAGCGGGGGTACAGATACGCAGTATTTT
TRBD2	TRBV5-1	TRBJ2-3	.	CASSITGTSAGTDTQYF	TGCGCCAGCAGCATAACCGGGACTAGCGCGGGGACAGATACGCAGTATTTT
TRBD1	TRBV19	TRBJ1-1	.	CASSMHRGTNTEAFF	TGTGCCAGTAGTATGCACAGGGGAACGAACACTGAAGCTTTCTTT
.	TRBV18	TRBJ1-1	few	CASSPGTADTEAFF	TGTGCCAGCTCACCAGGGACGGCGGACACTGAAGCTTTCTTT
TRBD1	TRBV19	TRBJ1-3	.	CASSRQWDRAGVSGNTIYF	TGTGCCAGTAGTCGACAATGGGACAGGGCAGGGGTCTCTGGAAACACCATATATTTT
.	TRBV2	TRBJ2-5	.	CASSPTTGYGETQYF	TGTGCCAGCAGTCCAACCACTGGCTATGGGGAGACCCAGTACTTC
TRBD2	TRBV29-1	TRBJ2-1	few	CSVVFILAGNEQFF	TGCAGCGTTGTGTTTATACTAGCGGGCAATGAGCAGTTCTTC
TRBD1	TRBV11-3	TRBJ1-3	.	CASSRGTAGNTIYF	TGTGCCAGCAGCCGAGGGACAGCTGGAAACACCATATATTTT
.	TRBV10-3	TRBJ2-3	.	CANAQAQGPGTDTQYF	TGTGCCAACGCTCAGGCCCAGGGGCCTGGCACAGATACGCAGTATTTT
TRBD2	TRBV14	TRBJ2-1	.	CASSQVGGLVKGNEQFF	TGTGCCAGCAGCCAAGTCGGTGGACTAGTTAAGGGCAATGAGCAGTTCTTC
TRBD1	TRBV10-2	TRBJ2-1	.	CASRSGGNEQFF	TGCGCCAGCAGATCAGGGGGCAATGAGCAGTTCTTC
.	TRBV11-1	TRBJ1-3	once	CASSQENSGGNTIYF	TGTGCCAGCAGCCAAGAGAACAGTGGAGGAAACACCATATATTTT
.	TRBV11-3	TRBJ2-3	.	CASTLLTGGADTQYF	TGTGCCAGCACCCTACTCACGGGGGGCGCAGATACGCAGTATTTT
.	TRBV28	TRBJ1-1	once	CASSGLYTEAFF	TGTGCCAGCAGCGGACTTTATACTGAAGCTTTCTTT
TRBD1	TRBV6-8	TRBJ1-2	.	CASSATGGYGYTF	TGTGCCAGCAGTGCAACAGGGGGATATGGCTACACCTTC
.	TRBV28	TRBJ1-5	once	CASSPTGYRDQPQHF	TGTGCCAGCAGCCCCACAGGTTATAGAGATCAGCCCCAGCATTTT
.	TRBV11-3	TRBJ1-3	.	CASSLGRQGGNTIYF	TGTGCCAGCAGCTTAGGTCGGCAGGGTGGAAACACCATATATTTT
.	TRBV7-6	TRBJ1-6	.	CASSYPPGSSYNSPLHF	TGTGCCAGCAGCTACCCTCCAGGGAGCTCCTATAATTCACCCCTCCACTTT
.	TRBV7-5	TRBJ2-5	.	CASSLGNLAATGETQYF	TGTGCTAGCAGCTTAGGGAACCTAGCGGCTACCGGGGAGACCCAGTACTTC
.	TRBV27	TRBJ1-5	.	CASSLSSQRIVPQHF	TGTGCCAGCAGTTTATCGTCCCAACGTATCGTGCCCCAGCATTTT
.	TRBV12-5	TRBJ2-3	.	CASGLGGPSSTDTQYF	TGTGCTAGTGGTCTGGGGGGGCCCTCTAGCACAGATACGCAGTATTTT
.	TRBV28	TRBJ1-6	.	CASNDRQRYNSPLHF	TGTGCCAGCAACGATCGTCAGAGGTATAATTCACCCCTCCACTTT
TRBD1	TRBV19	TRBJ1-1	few	CASSIGTGGVNTEAFF	TGTGCCAGTAGTATTGGGACAGGGGGAGTGAACACTGAAGCTTTCTTT
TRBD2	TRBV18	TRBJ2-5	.	CASSPPGLEETQYF	TGTGCCAGCTCACCACCGGGACTAGAAGAGACCCAGTACTTC
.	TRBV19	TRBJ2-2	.	CASSIQGGDGELFF	TGTGCCAGTAGTATTCAGGGAGGAGACGGGGAGCTGTTTTTT
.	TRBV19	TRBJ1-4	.	CASSGYGEKLFF	TGTGCCAGTAGTGGGTATGGTGAAAAACTGTTTTTT
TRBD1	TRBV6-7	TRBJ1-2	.	CASSYSRQGAGYGYTF	TGTGCCAGCAGTTACTCGAGGCAGGGGGCAGGGTATGGCTACACCTTC
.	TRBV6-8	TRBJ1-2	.	CATKITAGANGYTF	TGTGCCACTAAAATAACGGCCGGGGCGAATGGCTACACCTTC
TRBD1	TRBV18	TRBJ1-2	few	CASSQVTGGTYGYTF	TGTGCCAGCTCACAAGTGACAGGGGGAACATATGGCTACACCTTC
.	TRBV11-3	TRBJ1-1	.	CASSLVSGRLGTEAFF	TGTGCCAGCAGCTTAGTTTCAGGGCGCTTGGGGACTGAAGCTTTCTTT
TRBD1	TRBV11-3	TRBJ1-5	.	CASSQPDRGGSNQPQHF	TGTGCCAGCAGCCAACCTGACAGGGGCGGGAGCAATCAGCCCCAGCATTTT
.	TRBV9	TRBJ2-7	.	CASSLEQYLEQYF	TGTGCCAGCAGCTTAGAACAGTACCTTGAGCAGTACTTC
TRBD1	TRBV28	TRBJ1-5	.	CASSPYRGSDQPQHF	TGTGCCAGCAGTCCCTACAGGGGCTCGGACCAGCCCCAGCATTTT
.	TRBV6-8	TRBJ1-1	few	CASSYRGLSNTEAFF	TGTGCCAGCAGTTACAGAGGGTTATCGAACACTGAAGCTTTCTTT
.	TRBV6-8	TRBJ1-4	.	CAISRGRDEKLFF	TGTGCCATCAGCCGAGGGAGGGATGAAAAACTGTTTTTT
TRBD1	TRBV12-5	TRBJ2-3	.	CASGLGQGTDTQYF	TGTGCTAGTGGTTTGGGACAGGGAACAGATACGCAGTATTTT
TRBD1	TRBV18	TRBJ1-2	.	CASWTGTEANYGYTF	TGTGCCAGCTGGACAGGGACAGAAGCTAACTATGGCTACACCTTC
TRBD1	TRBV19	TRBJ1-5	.	CASSEGQKNQPQHF	TGTGCCAGTAGTGAGGGACAGAAAAATCAGCCCCAGCATTTT
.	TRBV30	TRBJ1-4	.	CAWRGISFTNEKLFF	TGTGCCTGGAGGGGGATATCTTTTACTAATGAAAAACTGTTTTTT
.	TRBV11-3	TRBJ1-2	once	CASSYGDADSRSNYGYTF	TGTGCCAGCAGCTACGGAGACGCGGACAGCCGATCTAACTATGGCTACACCTTC
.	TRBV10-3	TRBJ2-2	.	CATLQVLNTGELFF	TGTGCCACGTTACAGGTCCTGAACACCGGGGAGCTGTTTTTT